These T cell receptor beta chains were read from a single sample in a study of cytomegalovirus exposure and HLA in healthy donors. The repertoire was sequenced with immunoSEQ multiplex PCR; TCRdb's copy has only in-frame clones and lacks some. The sample includes roughly 150,000 clones, roughly nine tenths seen only once; the top ten take approximately 10%. The specimen sequenced was PBMCs. These receptors came from a woman under 30 in good health and CMV-seropositive. Each CDR3 is given with its conserved first and last residue. The D gene is left open where the match is weak. Size values are once, few and many counts, or a class for expanded clones, and some rows have none.

>TRBJ2-7|many|TRBD1|TRBV6-1
TGTGCCAGCAGTGAAGGGACAGGGGGCTCCTACGAGCAGTACTTC
CASSEGTGGSYEQYF
>TRBJ1-5|few|-|TRBV5-6
TGTGCCAGCAGCTTCTTGGCAGGGGATCAGCCCCAGCATTTT
CASSFLAGDQPQHF
>TRBJ1-3|-|-|TRBV6-5
TGTGCCAGCAGTTACGGGATGGGGCTCAGTAAAAACACCATATATTTT
CASSYGMGLSKNTIYF
>TRBJ2-2|-|TRBD2|TRBV9
TGTGCCAGCAGCCTCACTCTTTTAGCGGGAGTACGAACCGGGGAGCTGTTTTTT
CASSLTLLAGVRTGELFF
>TRBJ2-5|-|TRBD2|TRBV6-1
TGTGCCAGCGGGGAGGGGGAGACCCAGTACTTC
CASGEGETQYF
>TRBJ2-7|-|TRBD1|TRBV28
TGTGCCAGCACCCCCCCCGGACAGGGCTACGAGCAGTACTTC
CASTPPGQGYEQYF
>TRBJ2-1|-|TRBD2|TRBV5-1
TGCGCCAGCAGCTTTCGGGCTAGCGGTTACAATGAGCAGTTCTTC
CASSFRASGYNEQFF
>TRBJ2-7|-|-|TRBV28
TGTGCCAGCAGTTTGGGTACGGGACTTTACGAGCAGTACTTC
CASSLGTGLYEQYF
>TRBJ2-3|-|-|TRBV13
TGTGCCAGCAGCACCCGTACACACAAGAAAGCAGATACGCAGTATTTT
CASSTRTHKKADTQYF
>TRBJ1-1|-|-|TRBV5-1
TGCGCCAGCAGCCTGGCAGGGATGACCACTGAAGCTTTCTTT
CASSLAGMTTEAFF
>TRBJ1-1|-|TRBD1|TRBV27
TGTGCCAGCAGTTTTTTAGGACCCGGGACAGGGGTTTTGAACACTGAAGCTTTCTTT
CASSFLGPGTGVLNTEAFF
>TRBJ1-5|-|TRBD1|TRBV4-1
TGCGCCAGCAGCCAATTAATGAGGGACAGGGTTAATCAGCCCCAGCATTTT
CASSQLMRDRVNQPQHF
>TRBJ2-3|-|TRBD2|TRBV10-2
TGCGCCAGCAGTGTAGTACTAGCGGGAGGAGATACGCAGTATTTT
CASSVVLAGGDTQYF
>TRBJ1-5|-|-|TRBV6-1
TGTGCCAGCACCCAGTGGTTGGATCAGCCCCAGCATTTT
CASTQWLDQPQHF
>TRBJ1-2|-|-|TRBV15
TGTGCCACCAGCAGAGATGCCGGGGTGGCAAATGGCTACACCTTC
CATSRDAGVANGYTF
>TRBJ2-1|-|TRBD2|TRBV11-2
TGTGCCAGCAGCCTGGGGACTAGACCCTACAATGAGCAGTTCTTC
CASSLGTRPYNEQFF
>TRBJ2-3|-|-|TRBV28
TGTGCCAGCAGACCCGGGACTGGCGGGACAGATACGCAGTATTTT
CASRPGTGGTDTQYF
>TRBJ2-3|-|TRBD2|TRBV4-2
TGTGCCAGCAGCCAAGATGAGACTAGCGACAGTACGCAGTATTTT
CASSQDETSDSTQYF
>TRBJ1-1|once|TRBD1|TRBV11-2
TGTGCCAGCAGCTTAATCCCGGGACAGGCGAATGAAGCTTTCTTT
CASSLIPGQANEAFF
>TRBJ2-7|-|TRBD1|TRBV25-1
TGTGCCAGCAGAGAAGCCGGGACAGACTACGAGCAGTACTTC
CASREAGTDYEQYF
>TRBJ2-2|-|-|TRBV10-1
TGCGCCAGCGCTAAGGAGGGGTCCGGGGAGCTGTTTTTT
CASAKEGSGELFF
>TRBJ2-7|-|TRBD1|TRBV29-1
TGCAGCGCCGCGCACCGACAGGGCGCAATCTCCTACGAGCAGTACTTC
CSAAHRQGAISYEQYF
>TRBJ1-3|-|-|TRBV7-9
TGTGCCAGCAGCTCTCAGGGTACAGTGGGAGGAAACACCATATATTTT
CASSSQGTVGGNTIYF
>TRBJ2-2|-|-|TRBV5-6
TGTGCCAGCAGCTTGGTTGGCCTCCGGGAGCTGTTTTTT
CASSLVGLRELFF
>TRBJ2-7|-|TRBD2|TRBV9
TGTGCCAGCAGCGCAGCCGGGACTAGCCTAACGAACGAGCAGTACTTC
CASSAAGTSLTNEQYF
>TRBJ2-7|-|TRBD1|TRBV6-1
TGTGCCAGCGAATCGGGACAGCTCTACGAGCAGTACTTC
CASESGQLYEQYF
>TRBJ2-1|-|TRBD2|TRBV6-1
TGTGCCAGCATTGAGTTACTAGCGGGGTCTGGGCAGTTCTTC
CASIELLAGSGQFF
>TRBJ1-2|-|TRBD1|TRBV15
TGTGCCACCAGCAGAGATTATAAATCCGGACAGGGATACTATGGCTACACCTTC
CATSRDYKSGQGYYGYTF
>TRBJ1-1|-|-|TRBV5-6
TGTGCCAGCAGCTTGGGAGGGAACACTGAAGCTTTCTTT
CASSLGGNTEAFF
>TRBJ2-1|-|-|TRBV5-1
TGCGCCAGCAGCTTTGAGGTAGCGAACTACAATGAGCAGTTCTTC
CASSFEVANYNEQFF
>TRBJ1-1|-|TRBD1|TRBV7-9
TGTGCCAGCAGCTCGGACAGGGGGATTTACACTGAAGCTTTCTTT
CASSSDRGIYTEAFF
>TRBJ1-3|-|-|TRBV12-2
TGTGCAAGTCGCGTATACAGGGATCGAGACACCATATATTTT
CASRVYRDRDTIYF
>TRBJ2-1|-|TRBD1|TRBV5-4
TGTGCCAGCAGTTTCAGGGGGCGGTGGGATGAGCAGTTCTTC
CASSFRGRWDEQFF
>TRBJ2-1|-|TRBD2|TRBV30
TGTGCCTGGGTGTCTAGCGGAGGTTACAATGAGCAGTTCTTC
CAWVSSGGYNEQFF
>TRBJ2-2|-|-|TRBV7-9
TGTGCCAGCAGCCGACTAGGAGCGAACACCGGGGAGCTGTTTTTT
CASSRLGANTGELFF
>TRBJ1-2|-|TRBD1|TRBV6-5
TGTGCCAGCAGTTACTCGGGGACAGGGGATGAAGGCTACACCTTC
CASSYSGTGDEGYTF
>TRBJ2-2|once|-|TRBV2
TGTGCCAGTGGGGGCGGCAGTTTGACCGGGGAGCTGTTTTTT
CASGGGSLTGELFF
>TRBJ1-2|-|-|TRBV6-1
TGTGCCAGCAGGGGGAGCGGGGGGAAGGACTATGGCTACACCTTC
CASRGSGGKDYGYTF
>TRBJ1-2|-|-|TRBV7-8
TGTGCCAGCAGCTACTACAGCGGCCGGGACACGGAAATCTATGGCTACACCTTC
CASSYYSGRDTEIYGYTF
>TRBJ1-5|-|-|TRBV2
TGTGCCAGCAGTGATAACGGACAGCGCAATCAGCCCCAGCATTTT
CASSDNGQRNQPQHF
>TRBJ2-1|-|TRBD2|TRBV5-1
TGCGCCAGCAGTCTCCCGGCTAGCGGGTACAATGAGCAGTTCTTC
CASSLPASGYNEQFF